This T cell receptor (beta chain) was sequenced in a study of early T cells in non-severe SARS-CoV-2 infection. Study-level findings and limits: Lookups in VDJdb leaned toward anti-spike CD8 responses and missed private and CD4 specificities.

There are 12 residues in the CDR3. Trimming took off 6 bases at V and 4 bases at J, with 11 bases between the two ends. From germline, CDR1 is DFQATT and CDR2 SNEGSKA (reference sequence). TCRdb re-called the 5' RACE reads with MiXCR, one entry per CDR3 protein. This table holds about 44,000 distinct CDR3 sequences, 20% to 25% found once. This clonotype was seen a few times. Its antigen is unknown. The sequence was collected from an adult who was a healthcare worker with PCR-confirmed SARS-CoV-2 infection or an uninfected control (not recorded which). The sequencing used whole blood, collected at baseline. The rearrangement uses TRBV20-1 and TRBJ2-3; D uncertain. Here the CDR3 reads CSAQRGPDTQYF. The CDR3 DNA reads as TGCAGTGCCCAACGTGGGCCAGATACGCAGTATTTT.